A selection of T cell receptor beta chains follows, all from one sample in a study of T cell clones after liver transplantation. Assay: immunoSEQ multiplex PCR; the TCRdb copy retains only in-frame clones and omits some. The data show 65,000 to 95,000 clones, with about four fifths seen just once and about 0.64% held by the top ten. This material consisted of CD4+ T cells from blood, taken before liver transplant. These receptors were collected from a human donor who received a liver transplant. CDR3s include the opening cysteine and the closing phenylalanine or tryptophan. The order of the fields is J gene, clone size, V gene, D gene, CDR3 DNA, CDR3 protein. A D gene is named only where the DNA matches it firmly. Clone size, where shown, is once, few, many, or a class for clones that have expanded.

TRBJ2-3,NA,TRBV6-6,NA,TGTGCCAGCAGTATAACAGATACGCAGTATTTT,CASSITDTQYF
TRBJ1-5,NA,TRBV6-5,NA,TGTGCCAGCAGTTACTCTGGACAACTCAATCAGCCCCAGCATTTT,CASSYSGQLNQPQHF
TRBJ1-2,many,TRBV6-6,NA,TGTGCCAGCAGTTACGAGGCAGGGTGGGATGGCTACACCTTC,CASSYEAGWDGYTF
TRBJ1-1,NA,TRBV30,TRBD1,TGTGCCTGGAGGCGGGACAGGGTCACTGAAGCTTTCTTT,CAWRRDRVTEAFF
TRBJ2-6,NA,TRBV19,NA,TGTGCCAGTAGGAAACAGGGCGCTGGGGCCAACGTCCTGACTTTC,CASRKQGAGANVLTF
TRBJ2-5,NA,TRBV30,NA,TGTGCCGTTATAGGGGCAGAGCAAGAGACCCAGTACTTC,CAVIGAEQETQYF
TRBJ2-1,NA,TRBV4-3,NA,TGCGCCAGCAGCCAACTCGCCTCTGACCAGTACAATGAGCAGTTCTTC,CASSQLASDQYNEQFF
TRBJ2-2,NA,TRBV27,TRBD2,TGTGCCAGCAGCCTGGGACTAGCGGTGACCGGGGAGCTGTTTTTT,CASSLGLAVTGELFF
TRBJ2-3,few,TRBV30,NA,TGTGCCTGGAGTGTAGGCAGAACCACAGATACGCAGTATTTT,CAWSVGRTTDTQYF
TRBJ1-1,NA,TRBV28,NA,TGTGCCAGCAGTCCACTCTCAACCGAAGCTTTCTTT,CASSPLSTEAFF
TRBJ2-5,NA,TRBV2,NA,TGTGCCAGCAGTGAGTACGGGCAAGAGACCCAGTACTTC,CASSEYGQETQYF
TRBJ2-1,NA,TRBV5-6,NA,TGTGCCAGCAGCTTGGGAGGGCCTGAGGGATACAATGAGCAGTTCTTC,CASSLGGPEGYNEQFF
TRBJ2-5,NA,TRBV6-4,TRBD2,TGTGCCAGCAGTGGAGCGGGATGGATGGAGACCCAGTACTTC,CASSGAGWMETQYF
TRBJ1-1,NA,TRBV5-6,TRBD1,TGTGCCAGCGCCGGGGGGACAGGGGTCGGTGAAGCTTTCTTT,CASAGGTGVGEAFF
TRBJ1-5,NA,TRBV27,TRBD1,TGTGCCAGCAGTTTAGCAGGGGGCTTTCAGCCCCAGCATTTT,CASSLAGGFQPQHF
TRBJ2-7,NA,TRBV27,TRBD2,TGTGCCAGCAGCCGACTAGCGGGAGGGGACGAGCAGTACTTC,CASSRLAGGDEQYF